The 18 T cell receptor beta chains in this list originate from one sample, sequenced in a study of patients and donors after allogeneic stem cell transplantation. TCRdb re-derived calls from the RT-PCR reads in MiXCR, one entry per CDR3 protein. The sample has 90,000 to 130,000 distinct CDR3 sequences; around 38% are singletons. Sequencing input: blood, either unsorted or a sorted T cell fraction (not recorded which). The receptors stem from a human donor who was either an allogeneic HSCT recipient or a stem cell or donor lymphocyte infusion donor (not recorded which). It is not recorded whose cells these are; they may come from a transplant donor.

The chain employs TRBV6-6 and TRBJ1-6; no reliable D call. This CDR3 comprises 14 residues. Trimming took off 11 bases at V and 4 bases at J, with 15 bases between the two ends. Looked up from germline, CDR1 is MNHNY and CDR2 is SVGAGI (reference sequence). CDR3 DNA sequence: TGTGCCCACCGGGAGTGGGTGTATAATTCACCCCTCCACTTT. This gives the protein CAHREWVYNSPLHF.

V is TRBV12-3 or TRBV12-4 and J is TRBJ2-7, with D unclear. With 2 bases removed from V and 4 bases from J, the gap between germline ends came to 6 bases. This CDR3 spans 12 amino acids. In nucleotides, the CDR3 is TGTGCCAGCAGTTTAAGGCGATACGAGCAGTACTTC. Amino acids: CASSLRRYEQYF.

This clonotype was detected a few times. The gene calls are TRBV6-5 and TRBJ2-7, with 9 bases that match TRBD1. Germline CDR1 and CDR2: MNHEY and SVGAGI. This CDR3 has 13 residues. After removal of 6 bases from V and 5 bases from J, the junction contained 5 bases not matched to a gene. The CDR3 is CASRNGQGNEQYF. CDR3 coding DNA: TGTGCCAGCAGAAACGGACAGGGGAACGAGCAGTACTTC.

By sample share, this clonotype is large. The V and J genes are TRBV19 and TRBJ2-7; the D call may be TRBD1 or TRBD2 (5 bases each). Germline V lookup: CDR1 LNHDA, CDR2 SQIVND (reference sequence). V lost 5 bases and J 3 bases, leaving 14 bases between the germline ends. The CDR3 covers 14 residues. CDR3 protein: CASSAGTRYYEQYF. The CDR3 bases are TGTGCCAGTAGTGCCGGGACGAGATACTACGAGCAGTACTTC.

The rearrangement uses TRBV7-2 and TRBJ2-1; D is possibly TRBD1 (5 bases). V was shortened by 5 bases and J by 10 bases, with 15 bases between the two germline ends. The germline V gene encodes CDR1 SGHTA and CDR2 FQGNSA. The CDR3 is made up of 13 amino acids. The DNA for the CDR3 is TGTGCCAGCAGCCCGGACAACCTCAGGGAGCAGTTCTTC. Amino acid sequence: CASSPDNLREQFF. Variable domain in full (rest from reference TRBV7-2 and TRBJ2-1): GAGVSQSPSNKVTEKGKDVELRCDPISGHTALYWYRQSLGQGLEFLIYFQGNSAPDKSGLPSDRFSAERTGGSVSTLTIQRTQQEDSAVYLCASSPDNLREQFFGPGTRLTVL.

This clonotype was seen more than once but under ten times. The chain recombines TRBV28 with TRBJ2-2; 7 bases match TRBD2. V gave up 5 bases and J gave up 6 bases; unmatched junction bases: 9. The CDR3 consists of 15 residues. Germline values: CDR1 MDHEN, CDR2 SYDVKM. The CDR3 DNA is TGTGCCAGCAGTCGACATTGGGGAGGGTCCGGGGAGCTGTTTTTT. Translating it yields CASSRHWGGSGELFF. Together with reference TRBV28 and TRBJ2-2, the CDR3 gives the full variable domain: DVKVTQSSRYLVKRTGEKVFLECVQDMDHENMFWYRQDPGLGLRLIYFSYDVKMKEKGDIPEGYSVSREKKERFSLILESASTNQTSMYLCASSRHWGGSGELFFGEGSRLTVL.

A few counts support this clonotype. The chain combines TRBV20-1 with TRBJ2-1; D is uncertain. V was shortened by 3 bases and J by 8 bases, with 8 bases between the two germline ends. The CDR3 runs to 11 residues. CDR1 is DFQATT and CDR2 is SNEGSKA in the germline V gene (reference sequence). CDR3 nucleotides: TGCAGTGCTAGGTCCTTCCATGAGCAGTTCTTC. Translating gives CSARSFHEQFF.

This clonotype was found a few times. This sequence joins TRBV12-3 or TRBV12-4 and TRBJ1-2; D gene uncertain. The length of the CDR3 is 12 residues. V was trimmed by 4 bases and J by 9 bases, leaving 12 bases between them. CDR3 residues: CASSSPGYRYTF. In DNA form, the CDR3 reads TGTGCCAGCAGTTCACCGGGGTACCGCTACACCTTC.

This clonotype appeared a few times. The CDR3 is CSATGGLNSPLHF. CDR3 nucleotide sequence: TGCAGTGCTACCGGGGGTCTGAATTCACCCCTCCACTTT. The gene calls are TRBV20-1 and TRBJ1-6; the D gene is possibly TRBD1 (5 bases). Per germline, CDR1 DFQATT and CDR2 SNEGSKA (reference sequence). The CDR3 runs to 13 residues. V dropped 4 bases and J dropped 7 bases, with 11 bases sitting between them.

This chain uses TRBV6-5 with TRBJ1-1, with 8 bases lining up with TRBD1. The J segment lost 5 bases and the V segment lost 4 bases, leaving 6 bases of the junction unmatched. The CDR3 runs to 14 residues. Per germline, CDR1 MNHEY and CDR2 SVGAGI. CDR3 nucleotides: TGTGCCAGCAGTTCGGGACAGGCCGTGACTGAAGCTTTCTTT. Its protein is CASSSGQAVTEAFF.

The V call is TRBV28, the J call TRBJ2-5; D may match TRBD1 or TRBD2 (5 bases each). V lost 3 bases and J lost 5, with 16 bases in between. The CDR3 totals 15 residues. Germline assignment: CDR1 MDHEN and CDR2 SYDVKM. CDR3 region: CASSFRDGKGETQYF. As DNA, the CDR3 is TGTGCCAGCAGTTTCCGGGACGGCAAGGGGGAGACCCAGTACTTC.

V and J are TRBV6-6 and TRBJ2-1; 11 positions match TRBD2. Germline V gives CDR1 MNHNY, CDR2 SVGAGI (reference sequence). CDR3 size: 16 residues. The J segment lost 10 bases and the V segment lost 0 bases, leaving 8 bases of the junction unmatched. The CDR3 sequence: CASSYSILAGVWEQFF. In nucleotides, the CDR3 is TGTGCCAGCAGTTACTCGATACTAGCGGGAGTGTGGGAGCAGTTCTTC.

The chain has TRBV6-5 and TRBJ2-1; 9 positions match TRBD1. V shed 6 bases, J shed 4 bases, and the junction held 10 bases outside the gene matches. Germline lookup yields CDR1 MNHEY and CDR2 SVGAGI. This CDR3 region has 16 residues. The CDR3 DNA reads TGTGCCAGCAGCCGCCTTGGACAGGGGATTTACAATGAGCAGTTCTTC. Protein: CASSRLGQGIYNEQFF.

This chain joins TRBV20-1 and TRBJ2-7; TRBD2 agrees at 15 bases. Germline-derived CDR1 and CDR2 are DFQATT and SNEGSKA (reference sequence). The junction had 4 bases not matched to a gene; V was cut back by 5 bases and J by 5 bases. The CDR3 runs to 14 residues. CDR3 in DNA: TGCAGTGCTGGGGGACTAGCGGGAGGCGACGAGCAGTACTTC. This translates into CSAGGLAGGDEQYF.

The genes are TRBV5-1 and TRBJ2-7, with D unresolved. The V and J ends lost 0 bases and 0 bases respectively, with 13 bases between them. The CDR3 runs to 16 residues. Looked up from germline, CDR1 is SGHRS and CDR2 is YFSETQ. This CDR3 is CASSLADPDFSYEQYF. The CDR3 region has the DNA TGCGCCAGCAGCTTGGCCGATCCAGACTTCTCCTACGAGCAGTACTTC.

In this sample, this clonotype turned up a few times. The chain is built from TRBV29-1 and TRBJ1-2; D gene ambiguous. Germline CDR1 SQVTM, CDR2 ANQGSEA. This CDR3 comprises 13 residues. The ends were cut back, 3 bases at V and 3 bases at J, with 11 bases in the middle. CDR3 sequence: CSVDREKDYGYTF. The CDR3 DNA is TGCAGCGTTGATCGAGAGAAGGACTATGGCTACACCTTC.

This clonotype was counted many times. The chain combines TRBV12-3 or TRBV12-4 with TRBJ1-2; perhaps TRBD1 as D (6 bases). V was clipped by 6 bases and J by 4 bases, with 15 bases between them. CDR3 length: 14 residues. In DNA form, the CDR3 reads TGTGCCAGCAGCTCCAGGGGATACCTCTATGGCTACACCTTC. Its translation is CASSSRGYLYGYTF.

The chain uses TRBV12-5 and TRBJ1-1; the match to TRBD1 covers 8 bases. The V gene's germline CDR1 is LGHNT and CDR2 FRNRAP. CDR3 length: 14 residues. J lost 4 bases, V lost 5 bases, and 6 bases had no gene match. DNA of the CDR3: TGTGCTAGTGGTCCAGGGGGCGCGGGCACTGAAGCTTTCTTT. This sequence encodes CASGPGGAGTEAFF.